This TCR beta chain was profiled in a study of control samples from healthy donors and cancer patients. Assay used: immunoSEQ multiplex PCR; TCRdb lists only in-frame clones, some missing. The sample includes about 83,000 clones, 91% of them seen just once. This TCR came from a man aged 45 to 65 in good health. The specimen was blood.

The CDR3 is CASTVTRGNEQFF. DNA of the CDR3: TGTGCCAGCACCGTGACTAGGGGCAATGAGCAGTTCTTC. The chain employs TRBV12-3 or TRBV12-4 and TRBJ2-1, with D tentatively TRBD2 (6 bases). The CDR3 has 13 residues. The germline V and J ends were trimmed by 7 bases and 6 bases, with 13 bases remaining between them.